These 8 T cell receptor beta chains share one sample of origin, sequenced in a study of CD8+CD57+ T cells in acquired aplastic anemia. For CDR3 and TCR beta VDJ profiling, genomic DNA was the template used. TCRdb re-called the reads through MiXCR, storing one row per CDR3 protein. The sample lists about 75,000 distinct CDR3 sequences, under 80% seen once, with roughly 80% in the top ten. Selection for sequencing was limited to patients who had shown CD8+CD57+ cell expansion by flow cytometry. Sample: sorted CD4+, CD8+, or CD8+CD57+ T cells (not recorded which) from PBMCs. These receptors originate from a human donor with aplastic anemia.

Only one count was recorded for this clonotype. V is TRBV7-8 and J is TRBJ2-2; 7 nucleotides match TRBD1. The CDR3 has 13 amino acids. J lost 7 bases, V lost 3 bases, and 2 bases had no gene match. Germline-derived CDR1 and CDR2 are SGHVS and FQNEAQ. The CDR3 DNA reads TGTGCCAGCAGCTTCAGGGGGTTCGGGGAGCTGTTTTTT. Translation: CASSFRGFGELFF. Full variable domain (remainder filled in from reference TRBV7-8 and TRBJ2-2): GAGVSQSPRYKVAKRGQDVALRCDPISGHVSLFWYQQALGQGPEFLTYFQNEAQLDKSGLPSDRFFAERPEGSVSTLKIQRTQQEDSAVYLCASSFRGFGELFFGEGSRLTVL.

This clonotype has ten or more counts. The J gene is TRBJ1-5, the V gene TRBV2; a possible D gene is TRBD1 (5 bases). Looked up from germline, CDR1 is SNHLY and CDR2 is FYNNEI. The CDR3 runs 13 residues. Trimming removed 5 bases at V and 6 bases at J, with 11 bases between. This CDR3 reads CASSLTVGQPQHF. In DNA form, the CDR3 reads TGTGCCAGCAGTCTGACAGTTGGTCAGCCCCAGCATTTT.

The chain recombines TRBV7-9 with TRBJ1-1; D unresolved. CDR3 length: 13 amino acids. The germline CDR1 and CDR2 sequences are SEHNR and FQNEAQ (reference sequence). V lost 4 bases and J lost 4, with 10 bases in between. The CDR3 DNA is TGTGCCAGCAGCTCGAACGGGGTCACTGAAGCTTTCTTT. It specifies CASSSNGVTEAFF.

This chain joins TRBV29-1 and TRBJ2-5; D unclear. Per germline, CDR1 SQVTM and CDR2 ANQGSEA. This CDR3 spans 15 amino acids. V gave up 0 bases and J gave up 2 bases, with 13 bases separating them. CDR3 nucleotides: TGCAGCGTTGAAGATCCCGACATATTTCAAGAGACCCAGTACTTC. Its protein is CSVEDPDIFQETQYF.

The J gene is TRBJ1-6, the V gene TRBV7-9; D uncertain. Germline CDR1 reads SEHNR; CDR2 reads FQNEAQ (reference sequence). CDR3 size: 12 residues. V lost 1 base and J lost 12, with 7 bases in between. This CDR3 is CASSLVLGPLHF. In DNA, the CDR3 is TGTGCCAGCAGCTTAGTCCTTGGACCCCTCCACTTT.

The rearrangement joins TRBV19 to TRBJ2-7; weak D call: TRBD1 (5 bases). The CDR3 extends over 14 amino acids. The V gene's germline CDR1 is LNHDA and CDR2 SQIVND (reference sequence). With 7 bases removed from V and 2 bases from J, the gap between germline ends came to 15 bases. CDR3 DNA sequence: TGTGCCAGTACCCCTACGGACACAGCCTACGAGCAGTACTTC. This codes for CASTPTDTAYEQYF.

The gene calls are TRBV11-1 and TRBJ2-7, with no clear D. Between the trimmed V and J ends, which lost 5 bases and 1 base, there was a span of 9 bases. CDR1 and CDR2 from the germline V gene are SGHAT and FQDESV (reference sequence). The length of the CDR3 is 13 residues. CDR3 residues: CASSQSQSYEQYF. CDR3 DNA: TGTGCCAGCAGCCAAAGCCAGTCCTACGAGCAGTACTTC.

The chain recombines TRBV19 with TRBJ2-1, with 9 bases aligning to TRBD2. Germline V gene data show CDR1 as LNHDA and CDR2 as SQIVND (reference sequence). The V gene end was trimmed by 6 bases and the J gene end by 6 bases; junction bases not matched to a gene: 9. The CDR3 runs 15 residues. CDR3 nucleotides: TGTGCCAGTAGGCCTAGCGGGAAAATGGGCAATGAGCAGTTCTTC. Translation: CASRPSGKMGNEQFF.